These T cell receptor beta chains were read from a single sample in a study of shared clonotypes between healthy human individuals. Only in-frame clones appear in the TCRdb table, and some are missing; sequencing was by immunoSEQ multiplex PCR. In the table there are about 2 million clones, 90% to 95% of which are singletons. Sequencing was performed on naive CD4+ T cells sorted from blood. These receptors were obtained from a man younger than 35 in good health. Each CDR3 is given with its conserved first and last residue. The D gene is left open where the match is weak. Part of the rows lack a size; the others show once, few, many or a class for expanded clones.

CDR3aa	CDR3nt	d_gene	v_gene	j_gene	abundance
CASRRTGVGEQYF	TGTGCCAGCAGGAGGACAGGGGTAGGCGAGCAGTACTTC	TRBD1	TRBV2	TRBJ2-7	.
CASRETGLGAYEQYF	TGTGCCAGCAGGGAGACAGGGTTGGGGGCCTACGAGCAGTACTTC	TRBD1	TRBV2	TRBJ2-7	.
CAAERDGTDTQYF	TGCGCCGCAGAGCGGGATGGCACAGATACGCAGTATTTT	TRBD2	TRBV10-2	TRBJ2-3	.
CASSPLARAEYEQYF	TGTGCCAGCAGCCCACTAGCGAGGGCGGAGTACGAGCAGTACTTC	TRBD2	TRBV6-6	TRBJ2-7	.
CASSLGDYNEQFF	TGTGCCAGCAGCTTAGGAGACTACAATGAGCAGTTCTTC	.	TRBV7-2	TRBJ2-1	.
CASSLDRQGHYEQYF	TGTGCCAGCAGCTTAGATAGACAGGGGCACTACGAGCAGTACTTC	TRBD1	TRBV11-2	TRBJ2-7	.
CASSWGLAGSLETQYF	TGTGCCAGCAGTTGGGGACTAGCGGGGTCCCTCGAGACCCAGTACTTC	TRBD2	TRBV27	TRBJ2-5	once
CASSPPASGRQETQYF	TGTGCCAGCTCACCACCGGCTAGCGGGAGACAGGAGACCCAGTACTTC	TRBD2	TRBV18	TRBJ2-5	.
CASQAVVNTGELFF	TGTGCCAGCCAGGCAGTCGTAAACACCGGGGAGCTGTTTTTT	.	TRBV28	TRBJ2-2	.
CATARGGFSNQPQHF	TGTGCCACCGCGAGAGGGGGGTTCAGCAATCAGCCCCAGCATTTT	.	TRBV28	TRBJ1-5	.
CASSRPGKSTDTQYF	TGTGCCAGCAGCCGGCCGGGGAAAAGCACAGATACGCAGTATTTT	.	TRBV7-8	TRBJ2-3	.
CASRSSYNSPLHF	TGTGCCTCCAGGAGCTCCTATAATTCACCCCTCCACTTT	.	TRBV5-6	TRBJ1-6	.
CASSRQSSYEQYF	TGTGCCAGCAGCAGACAGAGCTCCTACGAGCAGTACTTC	.	TRBV6-5	TRBJ2-7	.
CASRPPGTTTNEKLFF	TGTGCCAGCAGACCCCCAGGGACAACAACTAATGAAAAACTGTTTTTT	.	TRBV28	TRBJ1-4	.
CASSLSRQGSYEQYF	TGTGCCAGCAGTTTATCAAGACAGGGCTCCTACGAGCAGTACTTC	TRBD1	TRBV27	TRBJ2-7	.
CASSLEGTNTGELFF	TGCGCCAGCAGCTTGGAGGGGACGAACACCGGGGAGCTGTTTTTT	.	TRBV5-1	TRBJ2-2	.
CASSASGPGVAEKLFF	TGTGCCAGCAGCGCCTCCGGCCCCGGGGTCGCCGAAAAACTGTTTTTT	.	TRBV9	TRBJ1-4	.
CAWSVTGLAGGIIETQYF	TGTGCCTGGAGTGTTACGGGGCTAGCGGGAGGAATCATAGAGACCCAGTACTTC	TRBD2	TRBV30	TRBJ2-5	.
CASSQDRAGPREQYF	TGCGCCAGCAGCCAAGATCGGGCAGGCCCCCGCGAGCAGTACTTC	.	TRBV4-3	TRBJ2-7	.
CASSQGGSYQETQYF	TGCGCCAGCAGCCAAGGGGGATCGTACCAAGAGACCCAGTACTTC	.	TRBV4-1	TRBJ2-5	.
CASSRKAGETQYF	TGTGCCAGCAGCCGAAAAGCAGGGGAGACCCAGTACTTC	.	TRBV7-6	TRBJ2-5	.
CASSYSSAGGLYEQYF	TGTGCCAGCAGTTACTCATCAGCGGGAGGACTCTACGAGCAGTACTTC	TRBD2	TRBV6-5	TRBJ2-7	.
CAWSGSGGGTQPQHF	TGTGCCTGGAGTGGTTCGGGAGGAGGGACGCAGCCCCAGCATTTT	.	TRBV30	TRBJ1-5	.
CASSLFRVETQYF	TGTGCCAGCAGCTTGTTCAGGGTTGAGACCCAGTACTTC	.	TRBV5-6	TRBJ2-5	.
CASRAGVTDTQYF	TGTGCCAGCAGGGCGGGGGTCACAGATACGCAGTATTTT	TRBD2	TRBV2	TRBJ2-3	.
CAWSPGPPNAEQFF	TGTGCCTGGAGTCCCGGACCCCCTAACGCTGAGCAGTTCTTC	.	TRBV30	TRBJ2-1	.
CASSPPSSTDTQYF	TGTGCCAGCTCACCGCCCAGTAGCACAGATACGCAGTATTTT	.	TRBV18	TRBJ2-3	.
CASNPRGRAGVDEQFF	TGTGCCAGCAACCCTCGCGGGAGGGCTGGGGTGGATGAGCAGTTCTTC	TRBD2	TRBV25-1	TRBJ2-1	.
CASSPAGAGDYNEQFF	TGTGCCAGCAGCCCGGCAGGAGCGGGAGACTACAATGAGCAGTTCTTC	TRBD2	TRBV7-9	TRBJ2-1	.
CASSGQLNTGELFF	TGCGCCAGCAGTGGTCAGTTGAACACCGGGGAGCTGTTTTTT	.	TRBV10-1	TRBJ2-2	.
CASSLAGGEFANTGELFF	TGTGCCAGCAGCTTGGCCGGCGGGGAATTTGCGAACACCGGGGAGCTGTTTTTT	.	TRBV5-4	TRBJ2-2	.
CASSAETGGGGYTF	TGTGCCAGTAGTGCCGAAACAGGGGGTGGTGGCTACACCTTC	TRBD1	TRBV19	TRBJ1-2	.
CSGQDTGELFF	TGCAGCGGACAGGACACCGGGGAGCTGTTTTTT	.	TRBV29-1	TRBJ2-2	.
CASSTPWPDGSPLHF	TGTGCCAGTAGTACACCGTGGCCTGATGGTTCACCCCTCCACTTT	.	TRBV19	TRBJ1-6	.
CASSFALQETQYF	TGTGCCAGCAGCTTTGCCCTTCAAGAGACCCAGTACTTC	.	TRBV5-6	TRBJ2-5	.
CASCNNPGELFF	TGTGCTAGTTGTAACAATCCCGGGGAGCTGTTTTTT	.	TRBV12-5	TRBJ2-2	.
CASSQRAEANVLTF	TGTGCCAGCAGCCAGAGGGCAGAGGCCAACGTCCTGACTTTC	.	TRBV7-9	TRBJ2-6	.
CASLSRDPNTEAFF	TGTGCCAGCCTAAGCAGGGACCCGAACACTGAAGCTTTCTTT	.	TRBV7-9	TRBJ1-1	once
CASSAVGGVETQYF	TGTGCCAGCAGTGCGGTCGGGGGCGTTGAGACCCAGTACTTC	.	TRBV27	TRBJ2-5	.
CASSLRGSNQPQHF	TGTGCCAGCAGCTTACGGGGAAGCAATCAGCCCCAGCATTTT	.	TRBV6-6	TRBJ1-5	.
CASSSIGRGAGNTIYF	TGTGCCAGCAGCTCAATCGGGCGGGGAGCTGGAAACACCATATATTTT	.	TRBV11-2	TRBJ1-3	.
CASSLVSGSTNEQFF	TGTGCCAGCAGCTTAGTTAGCGGGTCTACCAATGAGCAGTTCTTC	TRBD2	TRBV7-2	TRBJ2-1	.
CASSTEGQLNTEAFF	TGTGCCAGTTCTACCGAGGGACAGCTGAACACTGAAGCTTTCTTT	TRBD1	TRBV19	TRBJ1-1	.
CASSNGQLSYEQYF	TGTGCCAGCAGTAACGGACAACTCTCCTACGAGCAGTACTTC	.	TRBV2	TRBJ2-7	.
CASSIEPRDSPLHF	TGTGCCAGTAGTATAGAGCCGCGGGATTCACCCCTCCACTTT	.	TRBV19	TRBJ1-6	.
CASIKDRGPSYEQYF	TGTGCCAGCATCAAAGACAGGGGGCCCTCCTACGAGCAGTACTTC	TRBD1	TRBV6-1	TRBJ2-7	.
CASSPVESSYNEQFF	TGTGCCAGCAGCCCCGTGGAGAGCTCCTACAATGAGCAGTTCTTC	.	TRBV7-2	TRBJ2-1	.
CASSLWETGELFF	TGTGCCAGCAGCTTATGGGAAACCGGGGAGCTGTTTTTT	.	TRBV7-3	TRBJ2-2	.
CASTRGREGIYEQYF	TGCGCCAGCACGAGAGGACGGGAGGGCATATACGAGCAGTACTTC	TRBD2	TRBV10-2	TRBJ2-7	once